This T cell receptor beta chain was sequenced for a study of early T cells in non-severe SARS-CoV-2 infection. As for the study in general: Sequencing of unsorted whole blood was done on bulk RNA, leaving chains unpaired.

Losses at the gene ends were 8 bases for V and 4 bases for J; bases not matched to a gene: 1. Germline V gives CDR1 SNHLY, CDR2 FYNNEI. CDR3 length: 12 residues. To note about this clonotype: The antigen is undetermined.

Molecules of cDNA were individually given unique molecular identifiers that were attached to them. TCRdb reprocessed the 5' RACE reads with MiXCR, giving one entry per CDR3 protein. Among some 66,000 distinct CDR3 sequences listed, around 14% were seen once. Study-level results: Reliance on VDJdb matching favored anti-spike CD8 responses; private and CD4 specificities were missed.

The origin of this receptor is an adult who was a healthcare worker with PCR-confirmed SARS-CoV-2 infection or an uninfected control (not recorded which). What was sequenced was whole blood. The rearrangement joins TRBV2 to TRBJ2-2; 7 bases match TRBD2. CDR3 sequence (DNA): TGTGCCAGCCGGACTAGCACCGGGGAGCTGTTTTTT. It translates to CASRTSTGELFF.